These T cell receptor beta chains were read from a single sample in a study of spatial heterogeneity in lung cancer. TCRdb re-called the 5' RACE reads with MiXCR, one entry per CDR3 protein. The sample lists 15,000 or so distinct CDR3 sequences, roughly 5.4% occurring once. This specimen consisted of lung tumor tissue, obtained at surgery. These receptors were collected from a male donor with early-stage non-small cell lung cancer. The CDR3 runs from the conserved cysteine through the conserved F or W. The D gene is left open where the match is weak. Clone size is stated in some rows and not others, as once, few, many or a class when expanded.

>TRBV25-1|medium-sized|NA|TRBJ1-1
TGTGCCAGTCAGTATTCGAACACTGAAGCTTTCTTT
CASQYSNTEAFF
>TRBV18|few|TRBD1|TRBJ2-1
TGTGCCAGCTCACCAACACCCCCCGGGACAGGGGTTTACAATGAGCAGTTCTTC
CASSPTPPGTGVYNEQFF
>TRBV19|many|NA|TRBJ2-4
TGTGCCAGTAGTATTCAGGGCCGGAACATTCAGTACTTC
CASSIQGRNIQYF
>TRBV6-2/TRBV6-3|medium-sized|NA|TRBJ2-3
TGTGCCAGCAGTTACTATTCAGAAAGCACAGATACGCAGTATTTT
CASSYYSESTDTQYF
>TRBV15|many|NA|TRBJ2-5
TGTGCCACCAGACCTCAGGGACACCGACAAGAGACCCAGTACTTC
CATRPQGHRQETQYF
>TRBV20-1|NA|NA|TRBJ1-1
TGCAGTGCTAGACTGGCCCAGAACACTGAAGCTTTCTTT
CSARLAQNTEAFF
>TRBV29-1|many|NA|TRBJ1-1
TGCAGCGTTGATGGGGAGTCCATGAACACTGAAGCTTTCTTT
CSVDGESMNTEAFF
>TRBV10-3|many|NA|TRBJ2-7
TGTGCCATCAGAGTCACTAGCTCCTACGAGCAGTACTTC
CAIRVTSSYEQYF
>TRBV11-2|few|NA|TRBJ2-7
TGTGCCAGCAGCTCGAATTTCGGGACACAAGCCTACGAGCAGTACTTC
CASSSNFGTQAYEQYF
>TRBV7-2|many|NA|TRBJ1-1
TGTGCCAGCAGCGTACGACTGAAAGCTTTCTTT
CASSVRLKAFF
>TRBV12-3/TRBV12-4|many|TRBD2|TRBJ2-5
TGTGCCAGCAGTCCCGGGACTAGCGGGTTCCAAGAGACCCAGTACTTC
CASSPGTSGFQETQYF
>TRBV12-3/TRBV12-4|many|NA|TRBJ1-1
TGTGCCAGCAGTTTGGTGGGGGAAGGAACTGAAGCTTTCTTT
CASSLVGEGTEAFF
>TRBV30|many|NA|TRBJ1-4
TGTGCCTGGACACAGGGAGGAACTAATGAAAAACTGTTTTTT
CAWTQGGTNEKLFF
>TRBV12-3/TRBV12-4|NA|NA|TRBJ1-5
TGTGCCAGCAGATCGACAGAGTCTCAGCCCCAGCATTTT
CASRSTESQPQHF
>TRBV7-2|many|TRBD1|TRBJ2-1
TGTGCCAGCAGCCGAATCGGACAGGGTACCTACAATGAGCAGTTCTTC
CASSRIGQGTYNEQFF
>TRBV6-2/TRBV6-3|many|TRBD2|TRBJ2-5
TGTGCCAGCAGTTACGACTCGGGGGGGCAGGAGACCCAGTACTTC
CASSYDSGGQETQYF
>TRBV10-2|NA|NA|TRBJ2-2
TGCGCCAGCAGTCCCCTAGCAGGTTGGGAGCTGTTTTTT
CASSPLAGWELFF
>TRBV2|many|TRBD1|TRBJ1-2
TGTGCCAGCAGGGGGGACAGTAACTATGGCTACACCTTC
CASRGDSNYGYTF
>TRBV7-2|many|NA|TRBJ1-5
TGTGCCAGCAGCACCAAAGGGCCCCCTCAGCCCCAGCATTTT
CASSTKGPPQPQHF
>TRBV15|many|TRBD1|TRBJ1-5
TGTGCCACCCGGGACAGGGCGAATCAGCCCCAGCATTTT
CATRDRANQPQHF
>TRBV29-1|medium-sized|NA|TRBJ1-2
TGCAGCGCCACGTACGGCAGCCCAAACTATGGCTACACCTTC
CSATYGSPNYGYTF
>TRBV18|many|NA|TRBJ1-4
TGTGCCAGCTCACCACTTCAGGGGTCTAATGAAAAACTGTTTTTT
CASSPLQGSNEKLFF
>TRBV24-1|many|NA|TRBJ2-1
TGTGCCACCAGTTTAGCCGGGACCCAAGCTCGGAATGAGCAGTTCTTC
CATSLAGTQARNEQFF
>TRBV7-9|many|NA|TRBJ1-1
TGTGCCAGCAGGGGCCAGCTGAACACTGAAGCTTTCTTT
CASRGQLNTEAFF
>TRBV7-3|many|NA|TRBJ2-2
TGTGCCAGCAGCTTAGGTCTAGGAAGCACCGGGGAGCTGTTTTTT
CASSLGLGSTGELFF
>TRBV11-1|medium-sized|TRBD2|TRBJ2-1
TGTGCCAGCAGACCCGGGACTAGCGTAGAAAATGAGCAGTTCTTC
CASRPGTSVENEQFF
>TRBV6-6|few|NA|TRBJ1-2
TGTGCCAGCAGTTACGGAAGCGCAAGGAACTATGGCTACACCTTC
CASSYGSARNYGYTF
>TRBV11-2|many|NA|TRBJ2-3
TGTGCCAGCAGCTTAGGATGGGGGCCCCGCACAGATACGCAGTATTTT
CASSLGWGPRTDTQYF
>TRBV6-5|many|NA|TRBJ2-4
TGTGCCAGCACCCATGGAGCCAAAAACATTCAGTACTTC
CASTHGAKNIQYF
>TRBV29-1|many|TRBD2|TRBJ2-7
TGCAGCGTTGAAGATCCAGCGGGGGGCTCAAGCTCCTACGAGCAGTACTTC
CSVEDPAGGSSSYEQYF
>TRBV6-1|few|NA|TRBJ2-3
TGTGCCAGCAGTGAAGGGGCAGGGGCAGATACGCAGTATTTT
CASSEGAGADTQYF
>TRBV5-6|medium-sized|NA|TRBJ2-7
TGTGCCAGCAGCTTCCCTCAATCATACGAGCAGTACTTC
CASSFPQSYEQYF
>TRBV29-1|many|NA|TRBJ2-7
TGCAGCGTTGCGACAATTTCAACGTGGGAGCAGTACTTC
CSVATISTWEQYF
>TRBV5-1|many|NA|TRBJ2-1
TGCGCCAGCAGCTTGTGGTTTGGGGACAATGAGCAGTTCTTC
CASSLWFGDNEQFF
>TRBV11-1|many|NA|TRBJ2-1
TGTGCCAGCAGCTTAGAGGGGACCCCTTCGGGTGAGCAGTTCTTC
CASSLEGTPSGEQFF
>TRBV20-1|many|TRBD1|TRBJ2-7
TGCAGTGCTCACCGGGACAGGAGCTCCTACGAGCAGTACTTC
CSAHRDRSSYEQYF
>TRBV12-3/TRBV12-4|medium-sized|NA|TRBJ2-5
TGTGCCAGCAGTCCCGAAGGTCTTTACGGGGAGACCCAGTACTTC
CASSPEGLYGETQYF
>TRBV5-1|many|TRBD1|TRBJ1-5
TGCGCCAGCAGGGTAGGGACAGGGACTCAGCCCCAGCATTTT
CASRVGTGTQPQHF
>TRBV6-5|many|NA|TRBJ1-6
TGTGCCAGCAGCCCCGGATGGGATAGAGGGAAATATTTAGGATATAATTCACCCCTCCACTTT
CASSPGWDRGKYLGYNSPLHF
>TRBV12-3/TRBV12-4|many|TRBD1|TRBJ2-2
TGTGCCGTGAGACAGGGCCTGAGCACCGGGGAGCTGTTTTTT
CAVRQGLSTGELFF
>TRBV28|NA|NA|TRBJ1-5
TGTGCCAGCAGTTTGAACAGGGTTGATCAGCCCCAGCATTTT
CASSLNRVDQPQHF
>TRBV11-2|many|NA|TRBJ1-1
TGTGCCAGCAGCTTCCAAGGACAGCTGAACACTGAAGCTTTCTTT
CASSFQGQLNTEAFF
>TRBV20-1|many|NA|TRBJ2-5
TGCAGTGCTAGAGGAGTAGGTTCGGAGACCCAGCACTTC
CSARGVGSETQHF
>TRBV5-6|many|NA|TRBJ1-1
TGTGCCAGCAGCCCGGACCCCATGAACACTGAAGCTTTCTTT
CASSPDPMNTEAFF
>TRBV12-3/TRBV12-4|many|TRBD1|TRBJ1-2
TGTGCCAGCAGATACCGGGACAGGGGGCGCGGAGGCTACACCTTC
CASRYRDRGRGGYTF